The TCR beta chain described here comes from a study of CD8+ T cells in alopecia areata. General study points: Normal skin's resident alphabeta T cells are also sequenced in scalp samples. Compared with mice, patients displayed less clear TCR sharing, possibly for HLA-related reasons. Normal scalp showed lower clonality than lesional scalp, especially alopecia totalis/universalis.

A few counts support this clone. Its antigen is not known. cDNA prepared by RNA extraction and subsequent reverse transcription served as the template for sequencing. Assay: immunoSEQ multiplex PCR; the TCRdb copy retains only in-frame clones and omits some. The table includes under 9,000 clones, about two thirds detected once. For several patients taking part in the biomarker study, CD4+ cells were further sorted into CD25+CD127- cells. Both peripheral blood and punch biopsies of lesional scalp skin were obtained from patients who had alopecia areata. Unmatched junction bases numbered 11, after V lost 3 bases and J lost 8 bases. This CDR3 spans 17 amino acids. In germline, CDR1 is SGHTA, CDR2 FQGNSA.

Source material: CD4+ Tregs sorted from blood. The TCR comes from a human donor with alopecia areata. The chain recombines TRBV7-2 with TRBJ2-1, with 12 bases lining up with TRBD2. The CDR3 loop is CASSFDWTSGVRDEQFF. The CDR3 nucleotides read TGTGCCAGCAGCTTCGACTGGACTAGCGGGGTCCGGGATGAGCAGTTCTTC. The entire variable domain, with the rest obtained from reference TRBV7-2 and TRBJ2-1, is as follows: GAGVSQSPSNKVTEKGKDVELRCDPISGHTALYWYRQSLGQGLEFLIYFQGNSAPDKSGLPSDRFSAERTGGSVSTLTIQRTQQEDSAVYLCASSFDWTSGVRDEQFFGPGTRLTVL.